Below are 15 T cell receptor beta chains sequenced from a single sample in a study of cytomegalovirus exposure and HLA in healthy donors. Both 60 Vbeta primers and 13 Jbeta primers went into the PCR. Repertoires were generated with immunoSEQ multiplex PCR, while TCRdb's copy carries only in-frame clones and drops some. The sample yields 200,000 to 250,000 clones, almost 80% seen once. Input material: PBMCs. Receptors originate from a male donor in good health and CMV-seronegative.

In the case of this clone: One end of the junction fails to match germline, which may point to a read error. The chain combines TRBV7-3 with TRBJ2-3; TRBD1 aligns across 8 bases. The germline CDR1 and CDR2 sequences are SGHTA and FQGTGA. This CDR3 has 14 amino acids. For the CDR3, the DNA is TGTGCCAGCAGCTCAGGGGGCGGAACAGATGCGCAGTATTTT. Its translation: CASSSGGGTDAQYF.

The chain couples TRBV28 to TRBJ2-1; a possible D gene is TRBD2 (5 bases). The germline gives CDR1 MDHEN, CDR2 SYDVKM. The ends were cut back, 5 bases at V and 6 bases at J, with 14 bases in the middle. This CDR3 contains 14 residues. This chain's CDR3 is CASSEGVGLNEQFF. CDR3 coding DNA: TGTGCCAGCAGTGAGGGAGTTGGTCTCAATGAGCAGTTCTTC.

This clone was counted between two and nine times. The chain uses TRBV10-3 and TRBJ2-7; D possibly corresponds to TRBD1 (6 bases). This CDR3 spans 15 amino acids. The V gene's germline CDR1 is ENHRY and CDR2 SYGVKD. V was clipped by 2 bases and J by 4 bases, with 15 bases between them. For the CDR3, the DNA is TGTGCCATCAGTGAGAAGGGCAGGGGCACTTACGAGCAGTACTTC. Protein sequence: CAISEKGRGTYEQYF.

This chain links TRBV11-3 with TRBJ2-3, with 8 bases that match TRBD2. In germline, CDR1 is SGHNT, CDR2 YENEEA. This CDR3 has 15 residues. V shed 3 bases, J shed 3 bases, and the junction held 5 bases outside the gene matches. Written as DNA, the CDR3 is TGTGCCAGCAGCTTGGGACTAGGAGGAACAGATACGCAGTATTTT. As protein: CASSLGLGGTDTQYF.

This chain uses TRBV5-8 with TRBJ2-7; D may be TRBD2 (6 bases). Germline V gene data show CDR1 as SGHTS and CDR2 as YDEGEE. V lost 3 bases and J lost 3, with 25 bases in between. The length of the CDR3 is 18 residues. CDR3: CASSWALSVGTLNYEQYF. The CDR3 coding sequence is TGTGCCAGCAGCTGGGCCCTCTCCGTCGGGACTTTGAACTACGAGCAGTACTTC.

The rearrangement joins TRBV23-1 to TRBJ2-6, with a weak D call TRBD2 (5 bases). TRBV23-1 is classed as an ORF, of uncertain function. V shed 3 bases and J shed 4 bases, with 13 bases lying between them. There are 16 residues in the CDR3. The CDR3: CASSQVRGLGANVLTF. The CDR3 DNA reads TGCGCCAGCAGTCAGGTTCGGGGATTGGGGGCCAACGTCCTGACTTTC.

This sequence joins TRBV6-5 and TRBJ1-2; 10 nucleotides match TRBD1. Germline trimming cut 2 bases from V and 7 bases from J; bases unmatched to any gene: 4. This CDR3 is 14 amino acids long. Per the germline V gene, CDR1 is MNHEY and CDR2 is SVGAGI. CDR3 region: CASSYPGTGAGYTF. For the CDR3, the DNA is TGTGCCAGCAGTTACCCCGGGACAGGGGCTGGCTACACCTTC.

The J gene is TRBJ1-2, the V gene TRBV7-6, with TRBD1 matching over 10 bases. J gave up 4 bases and V 4 bases, and 18 bases lay outside the gene matches. Per the germline V gene, CDR1 is SGHVS and CDR2 is FNYEAQ. The length of the CDR3 is 19 residues. The CDR3 DNA reads as TGTGCCAGCAGCTCGTCCGTTGGGACGGGACAGGGGTCTCCCTATGGCTACACCTTC. Translation gives CASSSSVGTGQGSPYGYTF.

J is TRBJ2-7 and V is TRBV19; 9 bases fit TRBD2. Trimming at V came to 5 bases and at J to 2 bases, leaving 4 bases not matched to a gene. This CDR3 comprises 14 residues. From germline, CDR1 is LNHDA and CDR2 SQIVND (reference sequence). CDR3 nucleotides: TGTGCCAGTAGTTCTGCGGGAGGGCCCTACGAGCAGTACTTC. Amino acids: CASSSAGGPYEQYF.

The V and J genes are TRBV7-9 and TRBJ2-3; D unresolved. Germline V gives CDR1 SEHNR, CDR2 FQNEAQ (reference sequence). The ends were cut back, 6 bases at V and 2 bases at J, with 3 bases in the middle. The CDR3 has 11 residues. CDR3 protein: CASRLTDTQYF. CDR3 DNA: TGTGCCAGCAGACTCACAGATACGCAGTATTTT.

This chain joins TRBV9 and TRBJ2-3, with 7 positions matching TRBD1. The germline gives CDR1 SGDLS, CDR2 YYNGEE. V was pared by 4 bases and J by 2 bases, with 4 bases of the junction left unmatched. CDR3 length: 14 residues. CDR3 residues: CASSRDRATDTQYF. CDR3 nucleotide sequence: TGTGCCAGCAGCCGAGACAGGGCCACAGATACGCAGTATTTT. Combining the CDR3 with reference TRBV9 and TRBJ2-3 gives the whole variable domain DSGVTQTPKHLITATGQRVTLRCSPRSGDLSVYWYQQSLDQGLQFLIQYYNGEERAKGNILERFSAQQFPDLHSELNLSSLELGDSALYFCASSRDRATDTQYFGPGTRLTVL.

V is TRBV5-8 and J is TRBJ2-5, with 7 bases that match TRBD2. Near its end, the DNA agrees better with TRBJ2-7, so the J call may be wrong. Germline CDR1 reads SGHTS; CDR2 reads YDEGEE. The CDR3 has 16 amino acids. This CDR3 reads CASSVGGTIQPGEQYF. The CDR3 region has the DNA TGTGCCAGCAGCGTCGGGGGGACCATCCAACCAGGCGAGCAGTACTTC.

The chain is built from TRBV5-1 and TRBJ2-5, with D tentatively TRBD1 (5 bases). This CDR3 spans 13 amino acids. Germline values: CDR1 SGHRS, CDR2 YFSETQ. The V end was cut by 2 bases, the J end by 3 bases, with 8 bases between. CDR3 coding DNA: TGCGCCAGCAGCTTCCAGGGCGAAGAGACCCAGTACTTC. It yields the protein CASSFQGEETQYF.

J is TRBJ2-1 and V is TRBV9; 13 nucleotides match TRBD2. Germline V gives CDR1 SGDLS, CDR2 YYNGEE. This CDR3 is built from 15 residues. V lost 6 bases and J lost 4; bases outside the gene matches: 4. The CDR3 reads CASTAGLAGYNEQFF. In nucleotides, the CDR3 is TGTGCCAGCACCGCGGGACTAGCGGGATACAATGAGCAGTTCTTC.

The gene calls are TRBV19 and TRBJ2-1, with 11 bases identical to TRBD2. The CDR3 has 16 residues. V lost 6 bases to trimming and J lost 1 base; unmatched junction nucleotides: 5. Germline CDR1 LNHDA, CDR2 SQIVND (reference sequence). The CDR3 loop reads CASRSLAGVSYNEQFF. DNA of the CDR3: TGTGCCAGTAGGTCACTAGCGGGAGTATCCTACAATGAGCAGTTCTTC.